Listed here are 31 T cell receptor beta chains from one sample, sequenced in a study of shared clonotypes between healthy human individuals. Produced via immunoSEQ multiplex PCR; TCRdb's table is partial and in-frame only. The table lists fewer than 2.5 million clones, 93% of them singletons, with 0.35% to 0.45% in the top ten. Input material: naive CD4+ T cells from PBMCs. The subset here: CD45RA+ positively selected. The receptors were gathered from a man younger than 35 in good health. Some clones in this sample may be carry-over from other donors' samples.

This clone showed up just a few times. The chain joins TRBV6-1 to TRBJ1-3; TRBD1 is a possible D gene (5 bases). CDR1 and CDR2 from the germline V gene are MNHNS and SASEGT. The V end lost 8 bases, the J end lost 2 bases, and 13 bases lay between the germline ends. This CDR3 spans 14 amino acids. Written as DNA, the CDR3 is TGTGCCAGCCGAGGGGACGTTGCTGGAAACACCATATATTTT. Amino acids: CASRGDVAGNTIYF.

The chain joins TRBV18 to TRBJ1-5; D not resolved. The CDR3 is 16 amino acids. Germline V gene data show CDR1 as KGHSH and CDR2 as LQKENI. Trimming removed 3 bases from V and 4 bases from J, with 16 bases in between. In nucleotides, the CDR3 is TGTGCCAGCTCACCCCCCCCCGGCAGAGAAAATCAGCCCCAGCATTTT. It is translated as CASSPPPGRENQPQHF. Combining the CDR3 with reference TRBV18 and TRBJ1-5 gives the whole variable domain NAGVMQNPRHLVRRRGQEARLRCSPMKGHSHVYWYRQLPEEGLKFMVYLQKENIIDESGMPKERFSAEFPKEGPSILRIQQVVRGDSAAYFCASSPPPGRENQPQHFGDGTRLSIL.

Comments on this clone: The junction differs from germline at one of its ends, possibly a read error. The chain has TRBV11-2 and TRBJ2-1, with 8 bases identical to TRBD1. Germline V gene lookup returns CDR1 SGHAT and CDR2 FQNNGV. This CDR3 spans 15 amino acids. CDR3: CASSVEGTGRNEQFF. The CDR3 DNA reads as TGTGCCAGCAGCGTAGAAGGGACAGGTCGCAATGAGCAGTTCTTC.

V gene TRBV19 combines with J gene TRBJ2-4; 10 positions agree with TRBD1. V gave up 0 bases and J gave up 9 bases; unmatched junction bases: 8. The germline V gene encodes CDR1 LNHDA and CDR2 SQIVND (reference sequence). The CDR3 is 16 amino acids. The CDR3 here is CASSIDVGTGVGIQYF. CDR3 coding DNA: TGTGCCAGTAGTATAGATGTTGGGACAGGGGTAGGCATTCAGTACTTC.

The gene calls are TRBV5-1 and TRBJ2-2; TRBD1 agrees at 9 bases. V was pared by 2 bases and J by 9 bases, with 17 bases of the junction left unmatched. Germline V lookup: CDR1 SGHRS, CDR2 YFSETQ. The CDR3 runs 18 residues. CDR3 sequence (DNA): TGCGCCAGCAGCTTCGGGACAGGGACCGACACGAGATCGAGGGAGCTGTTTTTT. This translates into CASSFGTGTDTRSRELFF. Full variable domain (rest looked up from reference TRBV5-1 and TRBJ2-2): KAGVTQTPRYLIKTRGQQVTLSCSPISGHRSVSWYQQTPGQGLQFLFEYFSETQRNKGNFPGRFSGRQFSNSRSEMNVSTLELGDSALYLCASSFGTGTDTRSRELFFGEGSRLTVL.

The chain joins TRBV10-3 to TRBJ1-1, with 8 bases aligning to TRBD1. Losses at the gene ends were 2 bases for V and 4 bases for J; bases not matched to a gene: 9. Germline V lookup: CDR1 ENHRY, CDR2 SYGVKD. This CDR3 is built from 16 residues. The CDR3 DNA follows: TGTGCCATCAGTGAGACCAGGGGGCTAAGGGGCACTGAAGCTTTCTTT. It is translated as CAISETRGLRGTEAFF.

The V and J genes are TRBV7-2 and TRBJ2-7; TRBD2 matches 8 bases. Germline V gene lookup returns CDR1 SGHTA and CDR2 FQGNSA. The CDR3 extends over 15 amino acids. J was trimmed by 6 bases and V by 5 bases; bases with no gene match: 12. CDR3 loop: CASSKGGTSSVEQYF. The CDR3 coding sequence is TGTGCCAGCAGCAAAGGAGGGACTAGTTCTGTCGAGCAGTACTTC.

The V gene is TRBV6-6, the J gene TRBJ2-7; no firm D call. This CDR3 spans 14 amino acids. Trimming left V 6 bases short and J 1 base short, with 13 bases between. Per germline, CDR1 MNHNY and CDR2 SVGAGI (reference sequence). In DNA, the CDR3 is TGTGCCAGCAGCCCCGGCGGAAATTCCTACGAGCAGTACTTC. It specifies CASSPGGNSYEQYF.

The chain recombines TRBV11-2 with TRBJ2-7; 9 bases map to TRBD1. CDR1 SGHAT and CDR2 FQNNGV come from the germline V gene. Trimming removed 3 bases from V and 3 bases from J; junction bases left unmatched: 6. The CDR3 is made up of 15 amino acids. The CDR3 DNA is TGTGCCAGCAGCTTCGAGGGACAGGGTTTCTACGAGCAGTACTTC. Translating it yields CASSFEGQGFYEQYF. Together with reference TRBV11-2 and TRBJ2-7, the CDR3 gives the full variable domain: EAGVAQSPRYKIIEKRQSVAFWCNPISGHATLYWYQQILGQGPKLLIQFQNNGVVDDSQLPKDRFSAERLKGVDSTLKIQPAKLEDSAVYLCASSFEGQGFYEQYFGPGTRLTVT.

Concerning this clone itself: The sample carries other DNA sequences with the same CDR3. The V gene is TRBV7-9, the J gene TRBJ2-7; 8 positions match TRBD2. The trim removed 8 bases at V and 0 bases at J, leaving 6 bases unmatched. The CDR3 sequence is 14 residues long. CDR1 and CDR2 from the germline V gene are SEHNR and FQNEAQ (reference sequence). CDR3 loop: CASGSSGSSYEQYF. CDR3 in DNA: TGTGCCAGCGGCAGCAGCGGGAGCTCCTACGAGCAGTACTTC.

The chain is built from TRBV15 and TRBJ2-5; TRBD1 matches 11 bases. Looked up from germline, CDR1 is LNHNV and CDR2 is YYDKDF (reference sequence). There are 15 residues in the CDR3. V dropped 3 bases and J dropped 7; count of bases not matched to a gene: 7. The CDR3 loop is CATSSHRGTGGTQYF. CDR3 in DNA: TGTGCCACCAGCAGTCATCGGGGGACAGGGGGGACCCAGTACTTC.

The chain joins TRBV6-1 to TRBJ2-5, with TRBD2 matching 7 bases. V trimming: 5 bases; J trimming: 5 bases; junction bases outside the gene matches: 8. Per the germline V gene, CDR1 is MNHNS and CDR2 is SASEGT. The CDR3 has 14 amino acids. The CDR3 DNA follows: TGTGCCAGCAGTCGCGCGGGAGTGGGGGAGACCCAGTACTTC. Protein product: CASSRAGVGETQYF.

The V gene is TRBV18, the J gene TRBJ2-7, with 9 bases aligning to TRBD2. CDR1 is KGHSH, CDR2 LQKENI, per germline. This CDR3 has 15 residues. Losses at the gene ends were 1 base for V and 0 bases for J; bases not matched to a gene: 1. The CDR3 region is CASSPRAGGSYEQYF. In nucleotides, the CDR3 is TGTGCCAGCTCACCACGAGCGGGGGGCTCCTACGAGCAGTACTTC.

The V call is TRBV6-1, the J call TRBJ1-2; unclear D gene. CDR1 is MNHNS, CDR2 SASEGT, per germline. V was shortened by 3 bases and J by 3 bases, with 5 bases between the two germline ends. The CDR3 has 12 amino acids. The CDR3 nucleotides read TGTGCCAGCAGTGACGACTACTATGGCTACACCTTC. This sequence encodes CASSDDYYGYTF.

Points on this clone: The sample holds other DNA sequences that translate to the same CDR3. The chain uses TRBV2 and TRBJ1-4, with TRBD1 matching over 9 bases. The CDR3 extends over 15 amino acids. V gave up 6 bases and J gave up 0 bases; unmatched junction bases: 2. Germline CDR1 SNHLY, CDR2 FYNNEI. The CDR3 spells CASSRQGATNEKLFF. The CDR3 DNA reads TGTGCCAGCAGCCGACAGGGGGCAACTAATGAAAAACTGTTTTTT.

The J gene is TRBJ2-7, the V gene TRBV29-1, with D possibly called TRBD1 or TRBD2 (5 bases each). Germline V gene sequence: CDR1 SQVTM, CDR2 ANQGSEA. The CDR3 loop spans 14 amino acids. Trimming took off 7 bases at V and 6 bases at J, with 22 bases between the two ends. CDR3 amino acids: CSASRAEVRGEQYF. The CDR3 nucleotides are TGCAGCGCTTCCAGGGCTGAGGTTCGGGGCGAGCAGTACTTC.

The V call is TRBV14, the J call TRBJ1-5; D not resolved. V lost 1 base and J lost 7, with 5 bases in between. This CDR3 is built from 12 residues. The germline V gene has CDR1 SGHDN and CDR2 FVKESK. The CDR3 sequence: CASSQGFQPQHF. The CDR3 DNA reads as TGTGCCAGCAGCCAAGGCTTCCAGCCCCAGCATTTT.

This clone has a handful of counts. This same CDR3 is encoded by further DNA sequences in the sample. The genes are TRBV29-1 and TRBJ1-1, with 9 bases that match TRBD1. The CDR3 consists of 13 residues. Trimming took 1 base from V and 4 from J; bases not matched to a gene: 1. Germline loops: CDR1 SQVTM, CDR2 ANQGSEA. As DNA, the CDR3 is TGCAGCGTTGAAGCGACAGGGGGCACTGAAGCTTTCTTT. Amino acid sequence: CSVEATGGTEAFF.

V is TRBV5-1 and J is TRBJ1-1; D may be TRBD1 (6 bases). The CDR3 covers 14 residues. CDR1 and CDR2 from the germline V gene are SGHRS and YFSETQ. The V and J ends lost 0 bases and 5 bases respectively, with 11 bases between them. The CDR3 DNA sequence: TGCGCCAGCAGCTTGGGACAGGCGGTAACTGAAGCTTTCTTT. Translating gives CASSLGQAVTEAFF.

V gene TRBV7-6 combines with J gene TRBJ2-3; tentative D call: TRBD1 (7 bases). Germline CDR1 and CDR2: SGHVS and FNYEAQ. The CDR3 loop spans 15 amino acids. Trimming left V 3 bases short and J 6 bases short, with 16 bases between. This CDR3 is CASSLGGTAMDTQYF. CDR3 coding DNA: TGTGCCAGCAGCTTGGGCGGGACAGCCATGGATACGCAGTATTTT.

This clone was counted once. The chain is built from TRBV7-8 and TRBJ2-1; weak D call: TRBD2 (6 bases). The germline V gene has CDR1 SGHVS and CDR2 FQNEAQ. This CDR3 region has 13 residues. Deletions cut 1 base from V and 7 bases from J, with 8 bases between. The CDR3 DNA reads TGTGCCAGCAGCTTAGGGGGGGAGAATGAGCAGTTCTTC. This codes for CASSLGGENEQFF.

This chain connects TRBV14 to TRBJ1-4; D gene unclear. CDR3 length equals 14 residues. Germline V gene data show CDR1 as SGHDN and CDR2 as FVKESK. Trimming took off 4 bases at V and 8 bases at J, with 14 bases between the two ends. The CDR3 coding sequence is TGTGCCAGCAGCCGGCGGGGTGCTTGGGAAAAACTGTTTTTT. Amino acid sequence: CASSRRGAWEKLFF.

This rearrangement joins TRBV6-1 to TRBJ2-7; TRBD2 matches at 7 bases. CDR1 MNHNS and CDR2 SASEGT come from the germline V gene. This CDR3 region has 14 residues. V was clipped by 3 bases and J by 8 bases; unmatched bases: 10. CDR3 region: CASSEASGLSKQYF. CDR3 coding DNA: TGTGCCAGCAGTGAGGCTAGCGGCCTCTCAAAGCAGTACTTC.

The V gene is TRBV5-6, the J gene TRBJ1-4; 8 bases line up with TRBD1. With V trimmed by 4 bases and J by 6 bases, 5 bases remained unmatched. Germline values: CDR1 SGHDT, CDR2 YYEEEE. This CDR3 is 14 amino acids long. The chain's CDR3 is CASSRGTGYEKLFF. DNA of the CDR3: TGTGCCAGCAGCCGCGGGACAGGTTATGAAAAACTGTTTTTT. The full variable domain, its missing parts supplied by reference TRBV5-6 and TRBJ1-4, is DAGVTQSPTHLIKTRGQQVTLRCSPKSGHDTVSWYQQALGQGPQFIFQYYEEEERQRGNFPDRFSGHQFPNYSSELNVNALLLGDSALYLCASSRGTGYEKLFFGSGTQLSVL.

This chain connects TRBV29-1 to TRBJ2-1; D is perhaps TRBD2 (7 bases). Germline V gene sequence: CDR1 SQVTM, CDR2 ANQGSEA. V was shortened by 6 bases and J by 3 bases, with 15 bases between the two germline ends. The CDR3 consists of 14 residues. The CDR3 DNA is TGCAGCGTAGGCTTTAGGGGGGGCTACAATGAGCAGTTCTTC. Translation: CSVGFRGGYNEQFF.

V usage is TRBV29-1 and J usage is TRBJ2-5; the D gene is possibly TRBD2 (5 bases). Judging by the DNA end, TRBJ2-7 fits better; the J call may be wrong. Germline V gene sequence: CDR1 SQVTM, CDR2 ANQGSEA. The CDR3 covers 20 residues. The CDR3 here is CSVEDRVERERSRSSYEQYF. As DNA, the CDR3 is TGCAGCGTTGAAGATCGAGTAGAGAGGGAGCGAAGTAGGAGCTCCTACGAGCAGTACTTC.

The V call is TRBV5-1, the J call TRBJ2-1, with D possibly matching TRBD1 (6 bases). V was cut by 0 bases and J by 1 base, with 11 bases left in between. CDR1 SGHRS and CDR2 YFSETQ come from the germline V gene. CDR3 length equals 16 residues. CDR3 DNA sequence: TGCGCCAGCAGCTTGGAGAAGGGGACATCCTACAATGAGCAGTTCTTC. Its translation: CASSLEKGTSYNEQFF.

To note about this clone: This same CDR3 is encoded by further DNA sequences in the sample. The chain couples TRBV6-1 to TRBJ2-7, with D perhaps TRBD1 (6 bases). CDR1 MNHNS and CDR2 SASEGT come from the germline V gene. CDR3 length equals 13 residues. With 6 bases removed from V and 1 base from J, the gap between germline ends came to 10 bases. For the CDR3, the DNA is TGTGCCAGCAGCCAAACAGGGTCCTACGAGCAGTACTTC. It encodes CASSQTGSYEQYF.

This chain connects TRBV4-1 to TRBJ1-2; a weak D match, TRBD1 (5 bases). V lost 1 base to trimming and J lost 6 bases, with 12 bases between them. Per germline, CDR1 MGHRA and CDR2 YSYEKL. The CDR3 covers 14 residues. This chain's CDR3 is CASSQAGPADGYTF. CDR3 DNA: TGCGCCAGCAGCCAAGCGGGGCCTGCGGATGGCTACACCTTC.

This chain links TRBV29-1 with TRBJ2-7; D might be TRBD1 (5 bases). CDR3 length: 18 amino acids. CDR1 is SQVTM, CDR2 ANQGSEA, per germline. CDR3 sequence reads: CSVTSWGRSDKKNHEQYF. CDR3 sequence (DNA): TGCAGTGTCACCAGTTGGGGCAGGTCCGACAAGAAAAACCACGAGCAGTACTTC.

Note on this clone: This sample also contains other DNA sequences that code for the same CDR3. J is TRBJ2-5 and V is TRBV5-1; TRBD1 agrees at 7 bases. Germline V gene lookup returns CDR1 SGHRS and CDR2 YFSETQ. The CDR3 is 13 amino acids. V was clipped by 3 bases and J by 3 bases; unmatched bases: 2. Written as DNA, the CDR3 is TGCGCCAGCAGCTATGACAGGGAAGAGACCCAGTACTTC. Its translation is CASSYDREETQYF.